One sample yielded the 24 T cell receptor beta chains listed below, sequenced in a study of cytomegalovirus exposure and HLA in healthy donors. The PCR used 60 Vbeta and 13 Jbeta primers. Data came from immunoSEQ multiplex PCR; TCRdb stores just in-frame clones and leaves some out. There are around 100,000 clones in the sample; about 68% occur only once, and around 3.9% lies in the top ten. The material sequenced was PBMCs. Receptor source: a man aged 30 to 45 in good health and CMV-seropositive.

The chain is built from TRBV2 and TRBJ2-3, with a weak D call TRBD1 (5 bases). CDR3 length equals 13 residues. V was trimmed by 4 bases and J by 2 bases, leaving 7 bases between them. The germline V gene has CDR1 SNHLY and CDR2 FYNNEI. The CDR3, as DNA: TGTGCCAGCAGTGGACAGCTCACAGATACGCAGTATTTT. It translates to CASSGQLTDTQYF.

The chain uses TRBV19 and TRBJ2-7; tentatively, D is TRBD1 (6 bases). Germline loops: CDR1 LNHDA, CDR2 SQIVND (reference sequence). V gave up 5 bases and J gave up 5 bases, with 10 bases separating them. The CDR3 sequence is 12 residues long. CDR3: CASSLSGDEQYF. CDR3 nucleotides: TGTGCCAGTAGTCTATCAGGGGACGAGCAGTACTTC. The complete variable domain, with remaining parts taken from reference TRBV19 and TRBJ2-7, reads DGGITQSPKYLFRKEGQNVTLSCEQNLNHDAMYWYRQDPGQGLRLIYYSQIVNDFQKGDIAEGYSVSREKKESFPLTVTSAQKNPTAFYLCASSLSGDEQYFGPGTRLTVT.

V is TRBV6-5 and J is TRBJ2-3; D is undetermined. The CDR3 runs to 13 residues. Trimming took off 3 bases at V and 0 bases at J, with 4 bases between the two ends. The germline V gene encodes CDR1 MNHEY and CDR2 SVGAGI. CDR3: CASSYRSTDTQYF. The DNA of the CDR3 is TGTGCCAGCAGTTATCGGAGCACAGATACGCAGTATTTT.

This clone was seen a handful of times. CDR3 nucleotide sequence: TGCGCCAGCAGATTAGCGGGGAAGAACGAGCAGTACTTC. Translating it yields CASRLAGKNEQYF. V is TRBV5-1 and J is TRBJ2-7; 8 bases map to TRBD2. The CDR3 runs to 13 residues. With V trimmed by 5 bases and J by 5 bases, 6 bases remained unmatched. Germline V CDR1 and CDR2: SGHRS, YFSETQ.

The genes are TRBV2 and TRBJ1-2; 9 bases agree with TRBD1. This CDR3 is 14 amino acids long. V lost 7 bases to trimming and J lost 7 bases; unmatched junction nucleotides: 10. CDR1 is SNHLY and CDR2 is FYNNEI in the germline V gene. In nucleotides, the CDR3 is TGTGCCAGCACCCAACAGGGGACAGGGCTTGGCTACACCTTC. This sequence encodes CASTQQGTGLGYTF.

This clone appeared a few times. The chain has TRBV6-1 and TRBJ2-7, with a possible D match to TRBD1 (5 bases). CDR3 length: 18 residues. Germline-derived CDR1 and CDR2 are MNHNS and SASEGT. V was clipped by 2 bases and J by 2 bases, with 22 bases between them. CDR3 loop: CASSESGQGWSGAYEQYF. The CDR3 DNA is TGTGCCAGCAGTGAAAGTGGGCAGGGTTGGAGTGGGGCCTACGAGCAGTACTTC.

This clone was recorded a few times. This sequence joins TRBV5-1 and TRBJ1-1; 10 bases agree with TRBD1. Germline V gives CDR1 SGHRS, CDR2 YFSETQ. After removal of 3 bases from V and 4 bases from J, the junction contained 3 bases not matched to a gene. CDR3 length: 14 residues. The CDR3 protein is CASSWTGGGTEAFF. CDR3 in DNA: TGCGCCAGCAGCTGGACAGGGGGGGGCACTGAAGCTTTCTTT.

The CDR3 spells CASTEGDNTEAFF. The CDR3 DNA sequence: TGTGCCAGCACTGAGGGGGATAACACTGAAGCTTTCTTT. The gene calls are TRBV28 and TRBJ1-1; possible D gene TRBD1, 6 bases. Germline values: CDR1 MDHEN, CDR2 SYDVKM. V gave up 7 bases and J gave up 2 bases, with 11 bases separating them. This CDR3 has 13 residues.

This clone was detected only once. The V and J genes are TRBV6-5 and TRBJ2-7, with 8 bases lining up with TRBD1. In germline, CDR1 is MNHEY, CDR2 SVGAGI. This CDR3 is built from 13 residues. Losses at the gene ends were 6 bases for V and 7 bases for J; bases not matched to a gene: 8. CDR3 DNA: TGTGCCAGCAGCCGACAGGGGTCGGGGGAGCAGTACTTC. Its protein is CASSRQGSGEQYF.

This clone occurred once. V is TRBV19 and J is TRBJ2-7; TRBD2 aligns across 12 bases. Trimming removed 6 bases from V and 1 base from J; junction bases left unmatched: 1. Looked up from germline, CDR1 is LNHDA and CDR2 is SQIVND (reference sequence). The CDR3 loop spans 14 amino acids. The CDR3 region is CASSTSGGSYEQYF. The DNA of the CDR3 is TGTGCCAGTAGCACTAGCGGGGGGTCCTACGAGCAGTACTTC.

The table lists this clone with a few counts. A much larger clone is a single base away; this may be a read error. This specimen includes other DNA sequences encoding the same CDR3. The chain recombines TRBV4-1 with TRBJ2-3; possibly TRBD2 for D (6 bases). This CDR3 has 14 residues. The V and J ends lost 1 base and 3 bases respectively, with 8 bases between them. Germline V lookup: CDR1 MGHRA, CDR2 YSYEKL. This CDR3 is CASSQAGVTDTQYF. The CDR3 DNA reads TGCGCCAGCAGCCAAGCGGGGGTTACAGATACGCAGTATTTT.

This chain uses TRBV2 with TRBJ2-7, with a tentative D call TRBD2 (6 bases). The CDR3 has 15 residues. V gave up 5 bases and J gave up 5 bases, with 19 bases separating them. The V gene's germline CDR1 is SNHLY and CDR2 FYNNEI. CDR3 in amino acids: CASSPTSEGGDEQYF. The CDR3 DNA reads as TGTGCCAGCAGTCCGACCTCGGAGGGCGGAGACGAGCAGTACTTC.

DNA of the CDR3: TGTGCCAGCAGCTCTGGCCGGGACACCTCCTACGAGCAGTACTTC. It translates to CASSSGRDTSYEQYF. This chain links TRBV5-5 with TRBJ2-7; D is perhaps TRBD1 (6 bases). V was pared by 3 bases and J by 0 bases, with 13 bases between. Germline CDR1 and CDR2: SGHKS and YYEKEE (reference sequence). CDR3 length: 15 amino acids.

The V and J genes are TRBV4-1 and TRBJ2-5, with TRBD1 identical over 7 bases. Matching the DNA end better, TRBJ2-7 makes the J call doubtful. The CDR3 contains 13 residues. Germline lookup yields CDR1 MGHRA and CDR2 YSYEKL. The CDR3 DNA follows: TGCGCCAGCAGCCGGGACAGCTCCTACGAGCAGTACTTC. Its protein is CASSRDSSYEQYF.

This clone appeared a single time. The rearrangement joins TRBV7-9 to TRBJ2-3, with D possibly matching TRBD1 (6 bases). V lost 5 bases, J lost 5 bases, and 14 bases lay in between. CDR3 length equals 14 residues. Per germline, CDR1 SEHNR and CDR2 FQNEAQ (reference sequence). The CDR3: CASSPANREDTQYF. The DNA for the CDR3 is TGTGCCAGCAGCCCGGCAAACAGGGAAGATACGCAGTATTTT.

J is TRBJ1-1 and V is TRBV7-2, with D possibly matching TRBD1 (6 bases). Germline CDR1 reads SGHTA; CDR2 reads FQGNSA. The ends were cut back, 4 bases at V and 4 bases at J, with 22 bases in the middle. The CDR3 sequence is 17 residues long. CDR3 DNA: TGTGCCAGCAGCTCAACCCCTATCGGCAGGGGAGCCACTGAAGCTTTCTTT. As protein: CASSSTPIGRGATEAFF.

V is TRBV11-1 and J is TRBJ2-5; TRBD2 aligns across 10 bases. CDR3 size: 16 residues. Losses at the gene ends were 4 bases for V and 5 bases for J; bases not matched to a gene: 10. Germline loops: CDR1 SGHAT, CDR2 FQDESV (reference sequence). CDR3 nucleotides: TGTGCCAGCAGCTCCGGACTAGCGGCCCCCCCGGAGACCCAGTACTTC. This sequence encodes CASSSGLAAPPETQYF.

The CDR3 DNA sequence: TGTGCCAGCAGCTCGGGAGCAGGGGACTACACAGATACGCAGTATTTT. Translating gives CASSSGAGDYTDTQYF. The chain has TRBV27 and TRBJ2-3, with a tentative D call TRBD2 (7 bases). Germline V gene sequence: CDR1 MNHEY, CDR2 SMNVEV (reference sequence). With 6 bases removed from V and 2 bases from J, the gap between germline ends came to 18 bases. CDR3 length equals 16 residues.

This clone has a handful of counts. The chain has TRBV6-5 and TRBJ2-2; a weak D match, TRBD1 (6 bases). V was pared by 7 bases and J by 0 bases, with 12 bases between. Per the germline V gene, CDR1 is MNHEY and CDR2 is SVGAGI. The CDR3 covers 15 residues. The CDR3 DNA reads as TGTGCCAGCAATCCGACAGGTTCGAACACCGGGGAGCTGTTTTTT. This codes for CASNPTGSNTGELFF.

The gene calls are TRBV27 and TRBJ2-7; TRBD1 matches 9 bases. Germline trimming cut 2 bases from V and 1 base from J; bases unmatched to any gene: 6. CDR1 is MNHEY and CDR2 is SMNVEV in the germline V gene (reference sequence). The CDR3 totals 16 residues. The CDR3 sequence is CASSLSGTGLSYEQYF. The DNA of the CDR3 is TGTGCCAGCAGTTTAAGTGGGACAGGGTTATCCTACGAGCAGTACTTC.

V gene TRBV27 combines with J gene TRBJ1-5; 8 nucleotides line up with TRBD1. V trimming: 6 bases; J trimming: 4 bases; junction bases outside the gene matches: 2. Germline V gives CDR1 MNHEY, CDR2 SMNVEV (reference sequence). The CDR3 is made up of 13 amino acids. CDR3 protein: CASRTGDNQPQHF. For the CDR3, the DNA is TGTGCCAGCAGGACAGGGGATAATCAGCCCCAGCATTTT.

The V and J genes are TRBV19 and TRBJ1-5, with TRBD1 identical over 8 bases. This CDR3 region has 15 residues. J lost 5 bases, V lost 2 bases, and 5 bases had no gene match. The germline CDR1 and CDR2 sequences are LNHDA and SQIVND (reference sequence). CDR3 amino acids: CASSIRDRGYQPQHF. The DNA for the CDR3 is TGTGCCAGTAGTATACGTGACAGGGGTTATCAGCCCCAGCATTTT.

V is TRBV11-2 and J is TRBJ2-7; D is possibly TRBD1 (6 bases). Germline V gives CDR1 SGHAT, CDR2 FQNNGV. The CDR3 loop spans 14 amino acids. V shed 5 bases and J shed 6 bases, with 17 bases lying between them. CDR3 in amino acids: CASSEFQGQGEQYF. The CDR3 nucleotides read TGTGCCAGCAGCGAATTCCAGGGACAAGGCGAGCAGTACTTC.

This clone was seen more than once but under ten times. The chain employs TRBV10-3 and TRBJ2-5, with 9 positions matching TRBD2. Germline-derived CDR1 and CDR2 are ENHRY and SYGVKD. The CDR3 extends over 13 amino acids. The V segment lost 4 bases and the J segment 9 bases; nucleotides outside the gene matches: 6. This CDR3 is CAISADGGGAQYF. CDR3 DNA sequence: TGTGCCATCAGTGCCGACGGCGGGGGGGCCCAGTACTTC.